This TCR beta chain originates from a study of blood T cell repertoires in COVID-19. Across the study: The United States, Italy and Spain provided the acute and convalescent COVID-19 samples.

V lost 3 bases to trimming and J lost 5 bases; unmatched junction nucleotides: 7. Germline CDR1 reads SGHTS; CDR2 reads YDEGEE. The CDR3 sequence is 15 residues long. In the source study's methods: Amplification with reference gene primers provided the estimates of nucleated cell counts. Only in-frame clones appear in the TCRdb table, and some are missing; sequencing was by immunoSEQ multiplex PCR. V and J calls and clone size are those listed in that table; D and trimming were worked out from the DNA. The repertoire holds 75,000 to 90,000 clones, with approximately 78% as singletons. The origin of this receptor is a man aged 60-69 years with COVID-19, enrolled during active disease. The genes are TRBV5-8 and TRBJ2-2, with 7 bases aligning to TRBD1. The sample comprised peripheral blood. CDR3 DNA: TGTGCCAGCAGCTCGACAGGGATGAAGACCGGGGAGCTGTTTTTT. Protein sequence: CASSSTGMKTGELFF. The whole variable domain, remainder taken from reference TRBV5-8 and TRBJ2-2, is EAGVTQSPTHLIKTRGQQATLRCSPISGHTSVYWYQQALGLGLQFLLWYDEGEERNRGNFPPRFSGRQFPNYSSELNVNALELEDSALYLCASSSTGMKTGELFFGEGSRLTVL.